These 11 T cell receptor beta chains were sequenced from one sample in a study of identical twins. TCRdb re-derived calls from the 5' RACE reads in MiXCR, one entry per CDR3 protein. The sample consists of some 230,000 distinct CDR3 sequences, approximately 5.9% of them appearing once. These data were also reused for a study on T cells expressing NK-cell markers.

The sequenced sample was CD8+ T cells sorted from blood. Receptors originate from a woman between 18 and 30 years old in good health.

This clonotype was seen a handful of times. The chain has TRBV12-5 and TRBJ1-5; no definite D call. With 3 bases removed from V and 7 bases from J, the gap between germline ends came to 7 bases. From germline, CDR1 is LGHNT and CDR2 FRNRAP. The CDR3 consists of 12 residues. Here the CDR3 DNA reads TGTGCTAGTGGTTTAGCGGGCCAGCCCCAGCATTTT. It codes for CASGLAGQPQHF.

This chain joins TRBV6-5 and TRBJ1-3; D remains ambiguous. Germline assignment: CDR1 MNHEY and CDR2 SVGAGI. V shed 0 bases and J shed 0 bases, with 3 bases lying between them. This CDR3 comprises 14 residues. The CDR3 sequence is CASSYSGSGNTIYF. The CDR3 region has the DNA TGTGCCAGCAGTTACTCGGGCTCTGGAAACACCATATATTTT.

This clonotype was found a few times. The V gene is TRBV20-1, the J gene TRBJ1-3, with unresolved D. Germline V gene lookup returns CDR1 DFQATT and CDR2 SNEGSKA (reference sequence). V lost 3 bases and J lost 6, with 15 bases in between. The CDR3 extends over 14 amino acids. CDR3 in DNA: TGCAGTGCTAGTACAGCTAATCCCCCAAACACCATATATTTT. The encoded protein is CSASTANPPNTIYF.

This clonotype appeared a few times. The gene calls are TRBV13 and TRBJ1-2; D might be TRBD1 (5 bases). The CDR3 is made up of 14 amino acids. Trimming took 5 bases from V and 5 from J, leaving 15 bases between them. Germline V gene sequence: CDR1 PRHDT, CDR2 FYEKMQ (reference sequence). CDR3 coding DNA: TGTGCCAGCAGCCTTGACAGATCCGAATATGGCTACACCTTC. Amino acid sequence: CASSLDRSEYGYTF.

This clonotype came up many times. The chain links TRBV29-1 to TRBJ2-1; 13 nucleotides agree with TRBD2. Trimming cost V 2 bases and J 8 bases; bases outside gene matches: 6. This CDR3 has 15 residues. Germline V gives CDR1 SQVTM, CDR2 ANQGSEA. The chain's CDR3 is CSVETGTSGIYEQFF. The CDR3 bases are TGCAGCGTTGAAACCGGGACTAGCGGGATTTATGAGCAGTTCTTC.

J is TRBJ2-7 and V is TRBV6-2 or TRBV6-3; a possible D gene is TRBD2 (6 bases). Trimming pared 10 bases from V and 6 bases from J, leaving 10 bases between. The CDR3 runs 10 residues. The germline CDR1 and CDR2 sequences are MNHEY and SVGEGT. The CDR3 spells CATWRGEQYF. CDR3 coding DNA: TGTGCCACTTGGCGGGGCGAGCAGTACTTC.

In this sample, this clonotype turned up many times. The V call is TRBV12-3 or TRBV12-4, the J call TRBJ1-1; perhaps TRBD1 as D (5 bases). Trimming took 3 bases from V and 7 from J, leaving 9 bases between them. This CDR3 spans 12 amino acids. This CDR3 reads CASSLGQVEAFF. In nucleotides, the CDR3 is TGTGCCAGCAGTTTGGGGCAGGTTGAAGCTTTCTTT.

J is TRBJ2-2 and V is TRBV11-3; 9 bases align to TRBD1. The V and J ends lost 3 bases and 1 base, in that order; junction bases with no gene match: 3. Germline V CDR1 and CDR2: SGHNT, YENEEA. This CDR3 region has 16 residues. The chain's CDR3 is CASSLWTGENTGELFF. The CDR3 nucleotides are TGTGCCAGCAGCTTGTGGACAGGGGAGAACACCGGGGAGCTGTTTTTT.

This chain uses TRBV6-1 with TRBJ2-5; TRBD2 matches 7 bases. The CDR3 runs 14 residues. Germline V lookup: CDR1 MNHNS, CDR2 SASEGT. The J segment lost 4 bases and the V segment lost 3 bases, leaving 5 bases of the junction unmatched. CDR3 residues: CASSERGRGETQYF. The CDR3 DNA sequence: TGTGCCAGCAGTGAGCGGGGGAGGGGAGAGACCCAGTACTTC.

Ten or more counts support this clonotype. The gene calls are TRBV7-7 and TRBJ2-1; no clear D. This CDR3 is built from 12 residues. Trimming shortened V by 4 bases and J by 4 bases, and 5 bases separated the two germline ends. The V gene's germline CDR1 is SSHAT and CDR2 FNYEAQ (reference sequence). For the CDR3, the DNA is TGTGCCAGCAGCTCCGGTTACAATGAGCAGTTCTTC. It encodes CASSSGYNEQFF.

At least ten counts were recorded for this clonotype. This chain joins TRBV3-1 and TRBJ2-7; 11 nucleotides align to TRBD2. V dropped 5 bases and J dropped 5; count of bases not matched to a gene: 11. Germline V lookup: CDR1 LGHDT, CDR2 YNNKEL (reference sequence). The CDR3 contains 16 residues. The CDR3 sequence: CASSSTYLAGGDEQYF. As DNA, the CDR3 is TGTGCCAGCAGCTCAACCTACCTAGCGGGAGGTGACGAGCAGTACTTC.